One sample yielded the 17 T cell receptor beta chains listed below, sequenced in a study of CD8+ T cells in alopecia areata. Treatment here: oral pan-JAK inhibitor, 5-10 mg twice daily. Sequencing templates came from extracted RNA that was reverse transcribed into cDNA. The data were produced by immunoSEQ multiplex PCR, yet TCRdb's version contains in-frame clones alone and is incomplete. The sample lists under 150,000 clones; 61% were seen once. The sample in question was CD4+ T cells sorted from blood, obtained at week 4, from a patient treated with tofacitinib. Source of these receptors: a human donor with alopecia areata.

The chain is built from TRBV7-2 and TRBJ2-3; the D gene could be TRBD1 or TRBD2 (6 bases each). Germline V gives CDR1 SGHTA, CDR2 FQGNSA. The CDR3 covers 16 residues. Trimming stripped 5 bases from V and 2 bases from J, with 17 bases between. The CDR3: CASSPRGRGVTDTQYF. CDR3 DNA sequence: TGTGCCAGCAGCCCCCGGGGGCGGGGCGTCACAGATACGCAGTATTTT.

There are a few counts of this clone. The chain employs TRBV29-1 and TRBJ2-2; no clear D gene. Per germline, CDR1 SQVTM and CDR2 ANQGSEA. The CDR3 runs 12 residues. Deletions cut 7 bases from V and 4 bases from J, with 10 bases between. This chain's CDR3 is CSGVTFTGELFF. The CDR3 DNA follows: TGCAGCGGGGTAACTTTCACCGGGGAGCTGTTTTTT.

The chain employs TRBV27 and TRBJ2-5; weak D call: TRBD2 (6 bases). Trimming stripped 2 bases from V and 1 base from J, with 11 bases between. The CDR3 runs 15 residues. CDR1 MNHEY and CDR2 SMNVEV come from the germline V gene (reference sequence). CDR3 protein: CASSLSRGIQETQYF. The CDR3 DNA reads TGTGCCAGCAGTTTAAGCCGGGGGATCCAAGAGACCCAGTACTTC.

The chain recombines TRBV18 with TRBJ2-1; D unresolved. The CDR3 contains 15 residues. Germline V gene lookup returns CDR1 KGHSH and CDR2 LQKENI. The V end lost 3 bases, the J end lost 4 bases, and 13 bases lay between the germline ends. The DNA for the CDR3 is TGTGCCAGCTCACCCCGTATAGCAGAGTACAATGAGCAGTTCTTC. It encodes CASSPRIAEYNEQFF.

V gene TRBV19 combines with J gene TRBJ1-5; D remains unclear. The CDR3 loop spans 14 amino acids. The V gene's germline CDR1 is LNHDA and CDR2 SQIVND (reference sequence). The ends were cut back, 3 bases at V and 3 bases at J, with 9 bases in the middle. CDR3 bases: TGTGCCAGTAGTATGGGAAGGGCCAATCAGCCCCAGCATTTT. It specifies CASSMGRANQPQHF.

The table lists this clone with a few counts. The rearrangement links TRBV28 to TRBJ2-1; 8 nucleotides match TRBD1. J was trimmed by 7 bases and V by 2 bases; bases with no gene match: 7. The CDR3 sequence is 15 residues long. Germline CDR1 reads MDHEN; CDR2 reads SYDVKM. CDR3 residues: CASSLLAGGANEQFF. The CDR3 bases are TGTGCCAGCAGTTTACTGGCAGGGGGCGCGAATGAGCAGTTCTTC. The complete variable domain, with remaining parts taken from reference TRBV28 and TRBJ2-1, reads DVKVTQSSRYLVKRTGEKVFLECVQDMDHENMFWYRQDPGLGLRLIYFSYDVKMKEKGDIPEGYSVSREKKERFSLILESASTNQTSMYLCASSLLAGGANEQFFGPGTRLTVL.

This sequence joins TRBV15 and TRBJ1-1, with 9 bases matching TRBD1. The CDR3 contains 17 residues. V lost 0 bases, J lost 1 base, and 6 bases stayed unmatched. From germline, CDR1 is LNHNV and CDR2 YYDKDF (reference sequence). The CDR3 sequence is CATSRDLPGQGNTEAFF. CDR3 DNA sequence: TGTGCCACCAGCAGAGATCTACCGGGACAGGGGAACACTGAAGCTTTCTTT.

Here the CDR3 reads CASSLQPTGDTEAFF. CDR3 nucleotides: TGTGCCAGCAGTTTACAACCGACAGGGGACACTGAAGCTTTCTTT. This chain joins TRBV27 and TRBJ1-1; 8 bases fit TRBD1. V trimming: 2 bases; J trimming: 3 bases; junction bases outside the gene matches: 5. CDR3 length equals 15 residues. Germline V gene lookup returns CDR1 MNHEY and CDR2 SMNVEV (reference sequence).

The rearrangement joins TRBV30 to TRBJ2-7; 7 nucleotides match TRBD2. The CDR3 spans 14 residues. The trim removed 8 bases at V and 4 bases at J, leaving 14 bases unmatched. Germline V gives CDR1 GTSNPN, CDR2 SVGIG (reference sequence). CDR3 sequence (DNA): TGTGCCGGATCCCAACGACTAGCCCATTACGAGCAGTACTTC. Translating gives CAGSQRLAHYEQYF.

CDR3 DNA sequence: TGTGCCAGTGGACAGTCAAACGATGGCTACACCTTC. This codes for CASGQSNDGYTF. The chain combines TRBV19 with TRBJ1-2; D might be TRBD1 (6 bases). Trimming took off 8 bases at V and 6 bases at J, with 13 bases between the two ends. Germline V CDR1 and CDR2: LNHDA, SQIVND (reference sequence). This CDR3 has 12 amino acids.

The chain carries TRBV29-1 and TRBJ1-2, with 10 nucleotides matching TRBD1. Germline V lookup: CDR1 SQVTM, CDR2 ANQGSEA. CDR3 size: 13 residues. J was trimmed by 6 bases and V by 4 bases; bases with no gene match: 5. Written as DNA, the CDR3 is TGCAGCGTTGGACCGGGACAGGGGAATGGCTACACCTTC. This codes for CSVGPGQGNGYTF. Drawing the rest from reference TRBV29-1 and TRBJ1-2, the complete variable domain is SAVISQKPSRDICQRGTSLTIQCQVDSQVTMMFWYRQQPGQSLTLIATANQGSEATYESGFVIDKFPISRPNLTFSTLTVSNMSPEDSSIYLCSVGPGQGNGYTFGSGTRLTVV.

The rearrangement joins TRBV27 to TRBJ2-6; D remains unclear. The CDR3 sequence is 17 residues long. Trimming left V 3 bases short and J 0 bases short, with 12 bases between. CDR1 is MNHEY, CDR2 SMNVEV, per germline (reference sequence). Written as DNA, the CDR3 is TGTGCCAGCAGTTTCAAATACCCGGCCTCTGGGGCCAACGTCCTGACTTTC. This gives the protein CASSFKYPASGANVLTF.

The chain has TRBV30 and TRBJ1-2; TRBD1 aligns across 7 bases. Germline V CDR1 and CDR2: GTSNPN, SVGIG (reference sequence). CDR3 length equals 14 residues. V was pared by 3 bases and J by 4 bases, with 8 bases of the junction left unmatched. DNA of the CDR3: TGTGCCTGGAGCACAAGGGGGCTTATCTATGGCTACACCTTC. Protein product: CAWSTRGLIYGYTF. The full variable domain, with the rest looked up from reference TRBV30 and TRBJ1-2, is SQTIHQWPATLVQPVGSPLSLECTVEGTSNPNLYWYRQAAGRGLQLLFYSVGIGQISSEVPQNLSASRPQDRQFILSSKKLLLSDSGFYLCAWSTRGLIYGYTFGSGTRLTVV.

In this sample, this clone turned up once. The rearrangement uses TRBV4-1 and TRBJ2-5; tentative D call: TRBD1 (6 bases). Trimming removed 1 base from V and 5 bases from J, with 17 bases in between. The CDR3 is made up of 16 amino acids. Per the germline V gene, CDR1 is MGHRA and CDR2 is YSYEKL. DNA for the CDR3: TGCGCCAGCAGCCAAGCGGACAGATCCATGGGGGAGACCCAGTACTTC. This sequence encodes CASSQADRSMGETQYF.

This clone has more than one count but fewer than ten. CDR3 sequence (DNA): TGTGCCAGCAGCCCCACCGGGACAGGGGATGAAAAACTGTTTTTT. It translates to CASSPTGTGDEKLFF. The chain has TRBV7-2 and TRBJ1-4, with 10 bases aligning to TRBD1. The germline CDR1 and CDR2 sequences are SGHTA and FQGNSA. This CDR3 has 15 amino acids. V was clipped by 5 bases and J by 6 bases; unmatched bases: 6.

This chain links TRBV4-2 with TRBJ2-2, with TRBD1 matching over 7 bases. The CDR3 totals 16 residues. The germline CDR1 and CDR2 sequences are LGHNA and YNFKEQ. The J segment lost 0 bases and the V segment lost 4 bases, leaving 5 bases of the junction unmatched. In DNA, the CDR3 is TGTGCCAGCAGCCGACTGGGACAGTCGAACACCGGGGAGCTGTTTTTT. The encoded protein is CASSRLGQSNTGELFF.

The chain has TRBV5-4 and TRBJ1-2; D gene uncertain. The V end was cut by 0 bases, the J end by 3 bases, with 6 bases between. CDR1 SGHNT and CDR2 YYREEE come from the germline V gene (reference sequence). This CDR3 region has 13 residues. CDR3 sequence reads: CASSLGADYGYTF. The CDR3 nucleotides read TGTGCCAGCAGCTTGGGCGCCGACTATGGCTACACCTTC.